This T cell receptor beta chain was sequenced for a study of naive and memory T cell subsets. The study, taken as a whole, reports: TCR transcript changes with activation or differentiation may affect this RNA method.

Ligated cDNA underwent four rounds of PCR with nested alpha and beta constant region primers and SP2. Blood and skin TCR RNA was reverse transcribed with alpha and beta constant primers. TCRdb analysed the 5' RACE reads with MiXCR anew, one entry per CDR3 protein. The sample contains tens of thousands of distinct CDR3 sequences, 7.2% of which appear only once. Trimming cost V 2 bases and J 5 bases, with 15 bases left between them. Germline CDR1 DFQATT, CDR2 SNEGSKA (reference sequence). There are 15 residues in the CDR3. In its sample, this clonotype was seen a few times. What it binds is not known. The library had UMIs added by 3' ligation of an oligonucleotide to TCR cDNA. Whole blood, roughly 2.6 ml, came from adult healthy volunteers. Reverse transcription used DNase-treated unsorted total RNA, aiming for about 1 to 1,100 ng.

This clonotype originated in a male donor in good health. J is TRBJ2-2 and V is TRBV20-1; D is possibly TRBD1 (6 bases). Written as DNA, the CDR3 is TGCAGTGCTAGAACGACAGGAAGGGGGACCGGGGAGCTGTTTTTT. It encodes CSARTTGRGTGELFF.